These T cell receptor beta chains were read from a single sample in a study of PD-1 blockade in classical Hodgkin lymphoma. Using immunoSEQ multiplex PCR, the repertoire was profiled, and TCRdb retains in-frame clones only, with some absent. The sample gives some 90,000 clones, 83% of which show up once; about 15% is in the top ten. The specimen comprised peripheral blood mononuclear cells (PBMCs), sampled before the fourth cycle of nivolumab. The receptors were sampled from a human donor with classical Hodgkin lymphoma. Each CDR3 is given with its conserved first and last residue. D genes are given only for firm matches. Clone size is not always given. Where it is, it says once, few, many or a class for expanded clones.

v_call	j_call	clone_size	d_call	cdr3_nt	cdr3_aa
TRBV7-9	TRBJ1-2	few	NA	TGTGCCAGCAGCTTAGAAGGGAATTATGGCTACACCTTC	CASSLEGNYGYTF
TRBV19	TRBJ1-5	NA	NA	TGTGCCAGTACTGATTATAGCAATCAGCCCCAGCATTTT	CASTDYSNQPQHF
TRBV29-1	TRBJ2-3	NA	NA	TGCAGCGCCGGGGGCGTTATGACAGATACGCAGTATTTT	CSAGGVMTDTQYF
TRBV5-6	TRBJ2-1	NA	NA	TGTGCCAGCAGCTTGCGGTTGGCGACCCAAGGCAACAATGAGCAGTTCTTC	CASSLRLATQGNNEQFF
TRBV30	TRBJ1-3	NA	NA	TGTGCCTGGAGTGCCATCCCTGGAAACACCATATATTTT	CAWSAIPGNTIYF
TRBV7-2	TRBJ1-1	NA	NA	TGTGCCAGCAGCGAGGGGCGGAACACTGAAGCTTTCTTT	CASSEGRNTEAFF
TRBV27	TRBJ2-2	many	NA	TGTGCCAGCAGTTTAAGGGCAGGCACCGGGGAGCTGTTTTTT	CASSLRAGTGELFF
TRBV30	TRBJ1-1	medium-sized	NA	TGTGCCTGGAGTAGGGAACAAGTGAACACTGAAGCTTTCTTT	CAWSREQVNTEAFF
TRBV5-1	TRBJ1-2	few	NA	TGCGCCAGCAGCTTGGAAGGCAGGACTTATGGCTACACCTTC	CASSLEGRTYGYTF
TRBV28	TRBJ2-1	NA	TRBD1	TGTGCCAGCAGTTTAGGACAGGGTGAGCAGTTCTTC	CASSLGQGEQFF